The 23 T cell receptor beta chains reported below all come from one sample, sequenced in a study of early T cells in non-severe SARS-CoV-2 infection. TCRdb analysed the 5' RACE reads with MiXCR anew, one entry per CDR3 protein. The sample lists tens of thousands of distinct CDR3 sequences; about 9.1% were seen once. Sequencing used whole blood. The receptors come from an adult who was a healthcare worker with PCR-confirmed SARS-CoV-2 infection or an uninfected control (not recorded which).

The V gene is TRBV7-3, the J gene TRBJ2-1; D possibly matches TRBD1 or TRBD2 (6 bases each). The CDR3 is 15 amino acids. From germline, CDR1 is SGHTA and CDR2 FQGTGA. V was trimmed by 0 bases and J by 6 bases, leaving 12 bases between them. CDR3 sequence: CASSLTGAGINEQFF. Written as DNA, the CDR3 is TGTGCCAGCAGCTTAACGGGGGCGGGAATCAATGAGCAGTTCTTC.

This clonotype was detected many times. This chain joins TRBV30 and TRBJ1-1; TRBD1 is a possible D gene (5 bases). The CDR3 consists of 13 residues. V dropped 4 bases and J dropped 5 bases, with 14 bases sitting between them. In germline, CDR1 is GTSNPN, CDR2 SVGIG (reference sequence). The CDR3 loop reads CAWMLWGGTEAFF. The CDR3 DNA reads as TGTGCCTGGATGCTCTGGGGCGGGACTGAAGCTTTCTTT.

The rearrangement links TRBV11-2 to TRBJ2-3; 7 bases match TRBD1. The ends lost 2 bases at V and 5 bases at J; junction bases unmatched: 7. Germline CDR1 reads SGHAT; CDR2 reads FQNNGV. The CDR3 has 15 amino acids. The CDR3 DNA follows: TGTGCCAGCAGCTTACGTGCAGGGGGAGTAGATACGCAGTATTTT. Protein: CASSLRAGGVDTQYF. The variable domain in full, completed from reference TRBV11-2 and TRBJ2-3, reads EAGVAQSPRYKIIEKRQSVAFWCNPISGHATLYWYQQILGQGPKLLIQFQNNGVVDDSQLPKDRFSAERLKGVDSTLKIQPAKLEDSAVYLCASSLRAGGVDTQYFGPGTRLTVL.

In this sample, this clonotype turned up a few times. This clone may be a read error of a much larger clone one base away. V and J are TRBV7-3 and TRBJ2-2; possibly TRBD2 for D (6 bases). This CDR3 has 15 amino acids. The V gene's germline CDR1 is SGHTA and CDR2 FQGTGA. V shed 5 bases and J shed 6 bases, with 16 bases lying between them. In nucleotides, the CDR3 is TGTGCCAGCAGCCTCCTAGGAGGGTTCGCCGGGGAGCTGTTTTTT. This codes for CASSLLGGFAGELFF.

The rearrangement links TRBV5-6 to TRBJ2-7; TRBD2 might be the D (6 bases). V gave up 0 bases and J gave up 0 bases, with 13 bases separating them. This CDR3 contains 16 residues. Germline CDR1 SGHDT, CDR2 YYEEEE. The CDR3 spells CASSLGTGTYSYEQYF. The CDR3 DNA reads as TGTGCCAGCAGCTTGGGAACCGGGACTTACTCCTACGAGCAGTACTTC.

The sample holds many counts of this clonotype. V usage is TRBV5-1 and J usage is TRBJ2-1, with D possibly matching TRBD2 (5 bases). The CDR3 runs to 11 residues. Trimming took 4 bases from V and 6 from J, leaving 5 bases between them. CDR1 is SGHRS and CDR2 is YFSETQ in the germline V gene. The CDR3 protein is CASSGSNEQFF. Written as DNA, the CDR3 is TGCGCCAGCAGCGGGAGCAATGAGCAGTTCTTC. Complete variable domain (other parts from reference TRBV5-1 and TRBJ2-1): KAGVTQTPRYLIKTRGQQVTLSCSPISGHRSVSWYQQTPGQGLQFLFEYFSETQRNKGNFPGRFSGRQFSNSRSEMNVSTLELGDSALYLCASSGSNEQFFGPGTRLTVL.

This clonotype has more than one count but fewer than ten. This chain connects TRBV7-2 to TRBJ2-4, with D possibly being TRBD2 (6 bases). Trimming stripped 2 bases from V and 9 bases from J, with 11 bases between. Germline CDR1 and CDR2: SGHTA and FQGNSA. The CDR3 is made up of 13 amino acids. The CDR3 DNA reads as TGTGCCAGCAGCTTACCTCCCGGGGGCATTCAGTACTTC. It specifies CASSLPPGGIQYF.

The gene calls are TRBV7-6 and TRBJ2-7; perhaps TRBD2 as D (5 bases). CDR3 length: 15 amino acids. Germline CDR1 is SGHVS and CDR2 is FNYEAQ. V was pared by 1 base and J by 3 bases, with 13 bases between. The CDR3 bases are TGTGCCAGCAGCTTAGACCCGGGGTGGGACTACGAGCAGTACTTC. This sequence encodes CASSLDPGWDYEQYF.

This clonotype was counted ten times or more. The chain joins TRBV9 to TRBJ1-6; D unclear. Looked up from germline, CDR1 is SGDLS and CDR2 is YYNGEE. V was pared by 4 bases and J by 7 bases, with 18 bases between. The CDR3 runs 16 residues. CDR3 DNA: TGTGCCAGCAGCTCAAGTGCAGGTTTGGGGAATTCACCCCTCCACTTT. It is translated as CASSSSAGLGNSPLHF.

This clonotype was picked up a small number of times. V usage is TRBV3-1 and J usage is TRBJ2-3, with 9 bases that match TRBD2. The CDR3 sequence is 16 residues long. Germline lookup yields CDR1 LGHDT and CDR2 YNNKEL (reference sequence). V shed 4 bases and J 6 bases; nucleotides not matched to a gene: 11. This CDR3 is CASSPAIAGARDTQYF. The CDR3 nucleotides are TGTGCCAGCAGCCCGGCCATAGCGGGAGCGCGGGATACGCAGTATTTT.

This clonotype was seen at least ten times. The chain couples TRBV2 to TRBJ2-7; the D gene could be TRBD1 or TRBD2 (5 bases each). The ends were cut back, 1 base at V and 6 bases at J, with 10 bases in the middle. The CDR3 extends over 13 amino acids. Germline V gene data show CDR1 as SNHLY and CDR2 as FYNNEI. CDR3 sequence (DNA): TGTGCCAGCAGTGAAGAAAGAGGGACCGAGCAGTACTTC. This translates into CASSEERGTEQYF. Full variable domain (outside the CDR3, taken from reference TRBV2 and TRBJ2-7): EPEVTQTPSHQVTQMGQEVILRCVPISNHLYFYWYRQILGQKVEFLVSFYNNEISEKSEIFDDQFSVERPDGSNFTLKIRSTKLEDSAMYFCASSEERGTEQYFGPGTRLTVT.

This sequence joins TRBV7-9 and TRBJ2-7; D might be TRBD1 (6 bases). The CDR3 is made up of 14 amino acids. Germline V gene lookup returns CDR1 SEHNR and CDR2 FQNEAQ (reference sequence). Between the trimmed V and J ends, which lost 8 bases and 3 bases, there was a span of 17 bases. CDR3 coding DNA: TGTGCCAGCGCAGGGGAATACTATATCTACGAGCAGTACTTC. It specifies CASAGEYYIYEQYF.

This clonotype was observed many times. The chain uses TRBV20-1 and TRBJ2-7; D may be TRBD2 (5 bases). Per the germline V gene, CDR1 is DFQATT and CDR2 is SNEGSKA (reference sequence). This CDR3 comprises 13 residues. Trimming removed 5 bases at V and 3 bases at J, with 14 bases between. The CDR3, as DNA: TGCAGTGCTGGTAGCGTCCCTATCTACGAGCAGTACTTC. This sequence encodes CSAGSVPIYEQYF.

This sequence joins TRBV10-1 and TRBJ2-7, with TRBD1 identical over 8 bases. Germline values: CDR1 WNHNN, CDR2 SYGVQD (reference sequence). The CDR3 totals 15 residues. The ends lost 3 bases at V and 2 bases at J; junction bases unmatched: 6. CDR3 DNA: TGCGCCAGCAGTGACCCCGGACAGGGCGCCTACGAGCAGTACTTC. Translation gives CASSDPGQGAYEQYF.

This clonotype came up many times. V usage is TRBV3-1 and J usage is TRBJ2-7, with TRBD1 identical over 8 bases. Germline CDR1 reads LGHDT; CDR2 reads YNNKEL (reference sequence). The V gene end was trimmed by 1 base and the J gene end by 3 bases; junction bases not matched to a gene: 5. The CDR3 spans 15 residues. In DNA form, the CDR3 reads TGTGCCAGCAGCCAAGTGGGCAGGGGGCTCTACGAGCAGTACTTC. This gives the protein CASSQVGRGLYEQYF.

The table lists this clonotype with a few counts. The rearrangement links TRBV27 to TRBJ1-4, with D possibly TRBD1 on 5 matching bases. Germline V gene sequence: CDR1 MNHEY, CDR2 SMNVEV (reference sequence). CDR3 size: 13 residues. Deletions cut 2 bases from V and 9 bases from J, with 10 bases between. The CDR3 region has the DNA TGTGCCAGCAGTTTACCAGGGAGGAAAAAACTGTTTTTT. It is translated as CASSLPGRKKLFF. The whole variable domain, filled in from reference TRBV27 and TRBJ1-4, reads EAQVTQNPRYLITVTGKKLTVTCSQNMNHEYMSWYRQDPGLGLRQIYYSMNVEVTDKGDVPEGYKVSRKEKRNFPLILESPSPNQTSLYFCASSLPGRKKLFFGSGTQLSVL.

J is TRBJ1-1 and V is TRBV4-1; maybe TRBD1 (6 bases). V lost 5 bases, J lost 0 bases, and 13 bases lay in between. CDR3 length: 15 residues. Germline CDR1 is MGHRA and CDR2 is YSYEKL. DNA of the CDR3: TGCGCCAGCAGCGGACAGACAACACTGAACACTGAAGCTTTCTTT. Translated, it gives CASSGQTTLNTEAFF.

At least ten counts were recorded for this clonotype. V gene TRBV3-1 combines with J gene TRBJ2-5, with a weak D call TRBD1 (6 bases). The CDR3 extends over 14 amino acids. V lost 1 base and J lost 7, with 13 bases in between. The germline gives CDR1 LGHDT, CDR2 YNNKEL (reference sequence). The CDR3 nucleotides are TGTGCCAGCAGCCAAGGGACAGCGCTGGGGACCCAGTACTTC. It yields the protein CASSQGTALGTQYF.

This clonotype was counted at least ten times. V and J are TRBV5-1 and TRBJ2-5, with 7 bases that match TRBD2. Trimming took 0 bases from V and 2 from J; bases not matched to a gene: 7. The germline V gene has CDR1 SGHRS and CDR2 YFSETQ. The CDR3 has 16 residues. For the CDR3, the DNA is TGCGCCAGCAGCTTGGGGTCTAGCGGTCTACAAGAGACCCAGTACTTC. Its protein is CASSLGSSGLQETQYF.

The chain is built from TRBV6-1 and TRBJ2-3, with 10 positions matching TRBD2. This CDR3 contains 15 residues. V was clipped by 5 bases and J by 5 bases; unmatched bases: 7. Germline CDR1 MNHNS, CDR2 SASEGT. In DNA, the CDR3 is TGTGCCAGCAGTACTAGCGGGAAAGATCGAGATACGCAGTATTTT. Translated, it gives CASSTSGKDRDTQYF.

This clonotype was counted ten times or more. The rearrangement uses TRBV4-2 and TRBJ1-5; D remains ambiguous. V was pared by 0 bases and J by 7 bases, with 10 bases between. There are 14 residues in the CDR3. Per the germline V gene, CDR1 is LGHNA and CDR2 is YNFKEQ. The CDR3 bases are TGTGCCAGCAGCCAAGAAAAAGGTATCCAGCCCCAGCATTTT. Translating gives CASSQEKGIQPQHF.

This chain links TRBV12-3 or TRBV12-4 with TRBJ2-7; 14 positions agree with TRBD2. There are 17 residues in the CDR3. J was trimmed by 0 bases and V by 6 bases; bases with no gene match: 7. This CDR3 is CASSRLAGGPSSYEQYF. The CDR3 DNA reads as TGTGCCAGCAGCAGACTAGCGGGAGGGCCTAGCTCCTACGAGCAGTACTTC.

This clonotype showed up just a few times. V gene TRBV20-1 combines with J gene TRBJ2-3; maybe TRBD2 (7 bases). Germline lookup yields CDR1 DFQATT and CDR2 SNEGSKA (reference sequence). The CDR3 loop spans 14 amino acids. Trimming took off 1 base at V and 3 bases at J, with 11 bases between the two ends. The CDR3 DNA reads as TGCAGTGCTAGAGGTCGGGGGGCGACAGATACGCAGTATTTT. It yields the protein CSARGRGATDTQYF.